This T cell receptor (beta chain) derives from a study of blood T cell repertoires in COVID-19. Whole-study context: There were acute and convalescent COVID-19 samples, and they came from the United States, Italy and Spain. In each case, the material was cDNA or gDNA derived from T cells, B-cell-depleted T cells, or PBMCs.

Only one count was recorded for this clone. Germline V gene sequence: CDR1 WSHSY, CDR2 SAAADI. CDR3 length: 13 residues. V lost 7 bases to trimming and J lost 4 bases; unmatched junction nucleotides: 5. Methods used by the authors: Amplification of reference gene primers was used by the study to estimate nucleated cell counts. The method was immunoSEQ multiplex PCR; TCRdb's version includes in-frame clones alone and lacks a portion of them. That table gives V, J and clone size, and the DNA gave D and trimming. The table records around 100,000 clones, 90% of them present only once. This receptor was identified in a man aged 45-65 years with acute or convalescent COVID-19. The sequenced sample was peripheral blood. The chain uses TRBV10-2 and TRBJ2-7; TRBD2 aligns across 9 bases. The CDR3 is CASKLAGEYEQYF. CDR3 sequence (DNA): TGCGCCAGCAAGTTAGCGGGAGAGTACGAGCAGTACTTC.